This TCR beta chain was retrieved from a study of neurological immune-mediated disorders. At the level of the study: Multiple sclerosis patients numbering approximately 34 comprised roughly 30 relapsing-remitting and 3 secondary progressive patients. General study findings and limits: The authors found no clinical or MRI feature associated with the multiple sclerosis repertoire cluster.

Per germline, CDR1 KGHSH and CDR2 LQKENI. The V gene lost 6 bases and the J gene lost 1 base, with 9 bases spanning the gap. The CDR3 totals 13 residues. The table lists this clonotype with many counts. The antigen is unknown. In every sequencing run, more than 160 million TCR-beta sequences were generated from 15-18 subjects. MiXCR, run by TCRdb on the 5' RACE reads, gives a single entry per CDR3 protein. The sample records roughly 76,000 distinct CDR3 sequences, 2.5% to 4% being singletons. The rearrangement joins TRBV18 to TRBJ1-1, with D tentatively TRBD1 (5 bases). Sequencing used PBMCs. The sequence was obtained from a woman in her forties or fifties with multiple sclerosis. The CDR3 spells CASSGQENTEAFF. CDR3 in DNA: TGTGCCAGCTCTGGACAAGAGAACACTGAAGCTTTCTTT.